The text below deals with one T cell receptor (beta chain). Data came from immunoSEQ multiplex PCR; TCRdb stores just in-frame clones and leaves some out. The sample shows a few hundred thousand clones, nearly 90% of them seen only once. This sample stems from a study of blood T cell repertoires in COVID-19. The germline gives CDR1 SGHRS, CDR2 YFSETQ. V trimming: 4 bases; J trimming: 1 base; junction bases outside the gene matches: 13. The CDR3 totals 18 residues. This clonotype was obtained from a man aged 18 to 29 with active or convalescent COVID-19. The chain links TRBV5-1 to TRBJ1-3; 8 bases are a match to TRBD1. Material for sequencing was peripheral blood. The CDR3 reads CASSPRRIQGESGNTIYF. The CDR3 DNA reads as TGCGCCAGCAGCCCTAGGCGGATACAGGGGGAGTCTGGAAACACCATATATTTT.